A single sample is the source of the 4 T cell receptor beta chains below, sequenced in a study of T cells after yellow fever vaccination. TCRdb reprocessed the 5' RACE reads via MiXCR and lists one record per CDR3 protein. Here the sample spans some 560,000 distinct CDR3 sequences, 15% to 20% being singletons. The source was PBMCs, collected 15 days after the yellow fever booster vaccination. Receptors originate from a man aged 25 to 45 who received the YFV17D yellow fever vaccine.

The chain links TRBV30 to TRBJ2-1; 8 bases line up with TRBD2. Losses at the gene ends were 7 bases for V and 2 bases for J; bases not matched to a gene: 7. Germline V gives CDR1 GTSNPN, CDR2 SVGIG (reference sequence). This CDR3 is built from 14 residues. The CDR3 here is CASQRTSTYNEQFF. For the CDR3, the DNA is TGTGCCTCCCAGCGGACTAGCACCTACAATGAGCAGTTCTTC.

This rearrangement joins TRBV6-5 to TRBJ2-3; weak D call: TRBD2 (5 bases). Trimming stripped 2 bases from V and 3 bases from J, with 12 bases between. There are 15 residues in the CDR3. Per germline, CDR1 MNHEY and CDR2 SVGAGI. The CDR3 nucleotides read TGTGCCAGCAGTTACGGGTCGGGAATGACAGATACGCAGTATTTT. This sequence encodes CASSYGSGMTDTQYF.

CDR3: CASSQAGTTYYNEQFF. The DNA for the CDR3 is TGCGCCAGCAGCCAAGCCGGGACAACTTACTACAATGAGCAGTTCTTC. This rearrangement joins TRBV4-3 to TRBJ2-1; TRBD1 might be the D (6 bases). The CDR3 loop spans 16 amino acids. The V gene lost 1 base and the J gene lost 3 bases, with 13 bases spanning the gap. Germline V gene sequence: CDR1 LGHNA, CDR2 YSLEER.

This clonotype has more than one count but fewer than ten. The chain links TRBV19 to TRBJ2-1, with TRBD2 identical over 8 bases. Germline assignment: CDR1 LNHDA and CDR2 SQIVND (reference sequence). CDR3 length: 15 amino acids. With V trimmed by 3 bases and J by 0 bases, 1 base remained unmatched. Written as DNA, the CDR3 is TGTGCCAGTAGTATTAGCGGGATCTCCTACAATGAGCAGTTCTTC. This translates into CASSISGISYNEQFF.